This T cell receptor beta chain originates from a study of CD8 T cells in Susac syndrome. V trimming: 9 bases; J trimming: 3 bases; junction bases outside the gene matches: 6. The CDR3 loop spans 15 amino acids. From blood CD8+ and CD4+ T cells, TCR beta sequences were generated. Healthy donors matched for age and sex were used as controls. TEMRA cells were FACS-enriched, with CD8+ and CD4+ T cells isolated negatively. When the RNA was reverse transcribed, random hexamers were used with an input of 0.5 to 1 ug. Coverage of TCR beta CDR3 amplification by immunoSEQ multiplex PCR extended to 54 Vbeta and 13 Jbeta. TCRdb re-called the immunoSEQ multiplex PCR reads through MiXCR, storing one row per CDR3 protein. The table lists roughly 200,000 distinct CDR3 sequences, around 96% of them singletons.

This TCR came from a human donor in good health. This sequence joins TRBV12-3 or TRBV12-4 and TRBJ2-3; TRBD2 aligns across 13 bases. The sample was CD4+ T cells from PBMCs. The CDR3 nucleotides read TGTGCCAGTTACCGGACTAGCGGGAGAACAGATACGCAGTATTTT. Amino acid sequence: CASYRTSGRTDTQYF.